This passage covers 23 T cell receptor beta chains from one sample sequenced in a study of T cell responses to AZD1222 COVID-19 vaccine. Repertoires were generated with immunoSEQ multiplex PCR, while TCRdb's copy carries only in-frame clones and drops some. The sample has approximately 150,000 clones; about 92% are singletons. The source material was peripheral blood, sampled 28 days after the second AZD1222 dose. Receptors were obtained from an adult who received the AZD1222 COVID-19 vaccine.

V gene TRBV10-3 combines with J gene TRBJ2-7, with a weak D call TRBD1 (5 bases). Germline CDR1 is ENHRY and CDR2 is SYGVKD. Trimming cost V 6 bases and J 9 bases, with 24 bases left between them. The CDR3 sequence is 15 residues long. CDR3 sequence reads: CAISSTGQSQQWQYF. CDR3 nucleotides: TGTGCCATCAGCTCGACCGGACAAAGCCAACAATGGCAGTACTTC.

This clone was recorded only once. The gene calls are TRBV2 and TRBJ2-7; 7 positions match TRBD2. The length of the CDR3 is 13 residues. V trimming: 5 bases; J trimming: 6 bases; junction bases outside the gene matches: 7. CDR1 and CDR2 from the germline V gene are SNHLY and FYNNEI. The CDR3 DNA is TGTGCCAGCAGTCCAGAGCGGGAACGCGAGCAGTACTTC. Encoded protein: CASSPEREREQYF. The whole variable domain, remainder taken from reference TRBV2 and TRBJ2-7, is EPEVTQTPSHQVTQMGQEVILRCVPISNHLYFYWYRQILGQKVEFLVSFYNNEISEKSEIFDDQFSVERPDGSNFTLKIRSTKLEDSAMYFCASSPEREREQYFGPGTRLTVT.

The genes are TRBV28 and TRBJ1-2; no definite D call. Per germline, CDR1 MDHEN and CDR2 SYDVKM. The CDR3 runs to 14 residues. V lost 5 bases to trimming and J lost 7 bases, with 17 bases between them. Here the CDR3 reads CASSALSVSRGYTF. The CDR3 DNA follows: TGTGCCAGCAGTGCATTGTCAGTTTCGCGTGGCTACACCTTC.

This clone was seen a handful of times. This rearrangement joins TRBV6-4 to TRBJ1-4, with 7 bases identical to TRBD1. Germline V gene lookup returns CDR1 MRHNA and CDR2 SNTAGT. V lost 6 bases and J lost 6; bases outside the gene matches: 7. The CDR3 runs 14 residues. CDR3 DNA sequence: TGTGCCAGCAGCCCCGGGACAGAGGATGAAAAACTGTTTTTT. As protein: CASSPGTEDEKLFF.

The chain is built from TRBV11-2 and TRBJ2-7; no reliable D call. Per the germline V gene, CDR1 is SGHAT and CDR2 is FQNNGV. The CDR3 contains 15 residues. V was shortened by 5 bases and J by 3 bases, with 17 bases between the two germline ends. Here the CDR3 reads CASSQDRYSLYEQYF. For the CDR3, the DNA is TGTGCCAGCAGCCAGGACCGTTACTCCCTCTACGAGCAGTACTTC.

The CDR3: CASGASGANVLTF. CDR3 bases: TGTGCCAGTGGTGCGTCTGGGGCCAACGTCCTGACTTTC. J is TRBJ2-6 and V is TRBV19; the D is unclear. Germline V gives CDR1 LNHDA, CDR2 SQIVND (reference sequence). V was cut by 8 bases and J by 1 base, with 6 bases left in between. The CDR3 has 13 amino acids.

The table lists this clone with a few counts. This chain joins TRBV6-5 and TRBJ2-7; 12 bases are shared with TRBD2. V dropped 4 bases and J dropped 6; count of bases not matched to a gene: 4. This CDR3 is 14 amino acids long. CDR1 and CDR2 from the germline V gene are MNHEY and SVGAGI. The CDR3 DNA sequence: TGTGCCAGCAGTTTAACGACTAGCGGGAGCGAGCAGTACTTC. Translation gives CASSLTTSGSEQYF.

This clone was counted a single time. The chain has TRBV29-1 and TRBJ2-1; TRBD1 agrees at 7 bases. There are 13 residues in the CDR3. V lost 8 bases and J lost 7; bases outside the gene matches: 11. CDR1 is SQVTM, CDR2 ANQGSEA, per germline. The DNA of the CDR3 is TGCAGCTTCGGCGTAACAGGGGAAAATGAGCAGTTCTTC. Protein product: CSFGVTGENEQFF.

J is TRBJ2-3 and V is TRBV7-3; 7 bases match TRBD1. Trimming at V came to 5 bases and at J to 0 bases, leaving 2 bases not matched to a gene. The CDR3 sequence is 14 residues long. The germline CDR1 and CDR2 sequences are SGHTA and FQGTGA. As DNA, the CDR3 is TGTGCCAGCAGCCCGGACAGGAGCACAGATACGCAGTATTTT. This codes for CASSPDRSTDTQYF.

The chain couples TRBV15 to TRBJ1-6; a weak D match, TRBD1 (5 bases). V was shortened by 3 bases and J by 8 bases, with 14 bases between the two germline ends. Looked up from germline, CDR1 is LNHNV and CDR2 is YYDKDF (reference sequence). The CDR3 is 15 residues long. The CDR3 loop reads CATSSAGDSHSPLHF. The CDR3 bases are TGTGCCACCAGCAGCGCCGGGGACTCCCATTCACCCCTCCACTTT.

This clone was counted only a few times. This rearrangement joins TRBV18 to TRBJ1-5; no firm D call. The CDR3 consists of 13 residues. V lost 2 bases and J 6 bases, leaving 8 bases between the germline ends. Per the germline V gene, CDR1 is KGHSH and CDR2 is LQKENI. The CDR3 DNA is TGTGCCAGCTCACCATTTGAGGGTCAGCCCCAGCATTTT. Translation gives CASSPFEGQPQHF.

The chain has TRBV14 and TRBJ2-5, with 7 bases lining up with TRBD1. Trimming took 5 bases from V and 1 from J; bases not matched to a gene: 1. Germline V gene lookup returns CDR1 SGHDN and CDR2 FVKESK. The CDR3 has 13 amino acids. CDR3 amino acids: CASSGQVQETQYF. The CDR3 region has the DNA TGTGCCAGCAGCGGACAGGTCCAAGAGACCCAGTACTTC.

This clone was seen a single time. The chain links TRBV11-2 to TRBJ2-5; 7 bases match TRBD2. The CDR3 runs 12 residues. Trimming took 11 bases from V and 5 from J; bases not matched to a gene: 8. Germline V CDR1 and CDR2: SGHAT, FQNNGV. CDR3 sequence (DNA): TGTGCCTCCGGGGAGGGGAGGGAGACCCAGTACTTC. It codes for CASGEGRETQYF. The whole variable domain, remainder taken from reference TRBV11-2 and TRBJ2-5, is EAGVAQSPRYKIIEKRQSVAFWCNPISGHATLYWYQQILGQGPKLLIQFQNNGVVDDSQLPKDRFSAERLKGVDSTLKIQPAKLEDSAVYLCASGEGRETQYFGPGTRLLVL.

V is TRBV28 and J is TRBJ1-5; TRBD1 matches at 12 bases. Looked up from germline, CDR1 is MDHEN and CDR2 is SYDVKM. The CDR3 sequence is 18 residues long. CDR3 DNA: TGTGCGACCTCTACTGGGACAGGGGGCATAGGGAGCAATCAGCCCCAGCATTTT. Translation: CATSTGTGGIGSNQPQHF.

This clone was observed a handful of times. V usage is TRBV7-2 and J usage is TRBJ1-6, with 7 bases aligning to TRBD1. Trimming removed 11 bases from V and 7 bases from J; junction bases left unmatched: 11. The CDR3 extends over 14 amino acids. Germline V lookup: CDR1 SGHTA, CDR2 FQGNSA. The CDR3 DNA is TGTGCCGGCCAACTGGGACAGATCAATTCACCCCTCCACTTT. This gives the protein CAGQLGQINSPLHF. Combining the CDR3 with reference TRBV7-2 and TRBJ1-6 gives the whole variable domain GAGVSQSPSNKVTEKGKDVELRCDPISGHTALYWYRQSLGQGLEFLIYFQGNSAPDKSGLPSDRFSAERTGGSVSTLTIQRTQQEDSAVYLCAGQLGQINSPLHFGNGTRLTVT.

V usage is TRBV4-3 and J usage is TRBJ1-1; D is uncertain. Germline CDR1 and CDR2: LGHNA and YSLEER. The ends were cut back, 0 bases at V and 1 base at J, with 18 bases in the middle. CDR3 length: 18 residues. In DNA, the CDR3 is TGCGCCAGCAGCCAAGATGTCGTATGGGGTCGGACGAACACTGAAGCTTTCTTT. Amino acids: CASSQDVVWGRTNTEAFF.

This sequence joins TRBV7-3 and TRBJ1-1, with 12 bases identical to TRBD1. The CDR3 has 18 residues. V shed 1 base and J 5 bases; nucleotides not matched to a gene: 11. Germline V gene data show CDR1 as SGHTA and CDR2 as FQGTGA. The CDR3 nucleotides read TGTGCCAGCAGCTTAAGCCCCCGGGACAGGGGGCAGGAGACTGAAGCTTTCTTT. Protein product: CASSLSPRDRGQETEAFF.

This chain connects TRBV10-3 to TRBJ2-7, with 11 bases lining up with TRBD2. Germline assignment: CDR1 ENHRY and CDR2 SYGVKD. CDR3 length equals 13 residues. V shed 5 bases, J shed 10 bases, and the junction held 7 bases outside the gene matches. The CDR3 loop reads CAISSGTSGKQYF. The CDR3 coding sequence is TGTGCCATCAGTTCCGGGACTAGCGGAAAACAGTACTTC.

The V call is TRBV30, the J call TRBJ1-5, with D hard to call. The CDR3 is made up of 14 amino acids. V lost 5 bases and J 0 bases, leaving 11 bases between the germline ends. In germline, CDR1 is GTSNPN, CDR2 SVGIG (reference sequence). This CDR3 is CAWGAGHSNQPQHF. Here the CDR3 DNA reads TGTGCCTGGGGCGCAGGCCATAGCAATCAGCCCCAGCATTTT.

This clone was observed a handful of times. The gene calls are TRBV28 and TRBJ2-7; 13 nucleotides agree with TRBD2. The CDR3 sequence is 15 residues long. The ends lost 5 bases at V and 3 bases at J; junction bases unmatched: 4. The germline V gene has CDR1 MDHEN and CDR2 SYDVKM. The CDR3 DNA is TGTGCCAGCAGTCTCACTAGCGGGGGGGACTACGAGCAGTACTTC. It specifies CASSLTSGGDYEQYF.

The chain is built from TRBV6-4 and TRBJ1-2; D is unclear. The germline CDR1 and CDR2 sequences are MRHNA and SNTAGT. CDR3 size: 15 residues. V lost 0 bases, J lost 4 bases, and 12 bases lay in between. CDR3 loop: CASSDSWTGVYGYTF. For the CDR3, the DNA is TGTGCCAGCAGTGACTCCTGGACCGGGGTCTATGGCTACACCTTC.

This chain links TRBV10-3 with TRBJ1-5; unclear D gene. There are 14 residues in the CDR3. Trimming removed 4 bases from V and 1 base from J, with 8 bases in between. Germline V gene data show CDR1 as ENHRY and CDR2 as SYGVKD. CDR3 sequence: CAISVGNSNQPQHF. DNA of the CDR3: TGTGCCATCAGTGTAGGGAACAGCAATCAGCCCCAGCATTTT.

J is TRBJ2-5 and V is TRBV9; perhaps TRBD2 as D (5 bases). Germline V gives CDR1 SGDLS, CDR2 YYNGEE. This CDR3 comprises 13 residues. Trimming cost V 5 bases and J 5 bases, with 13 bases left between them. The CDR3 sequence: CASSRTGGETQYF. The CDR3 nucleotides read TGTGCCAGCAGTCGGACTGGAGGCGAGACCCAGTACTTC.